A single sample gave rise to the 17 T cell receptor beta chains below, sequenced in a study of blood T cell repertoires in COVID-19. Some clones are missing from TCRdb's copy, which holds only in-frame ones; the method was immunoSEQ multiplex PCR. The sample carries over 30,000 clones, around 88% recorded once. Sequenced input: peripheral blood. The receptors come from a human donor in a cohort sampled during active COVID-19.

This clone has only one observation. The CDR3 reads CASTPLAGGETQYF. The CDR3 DNA follows: TGTGCCAGCACCCCTCTAGCGGGAGGTGAGACCCAGTACTTC. This sequence joins TRBV28 and TRBJ2-5, with TRBD2 identical over 11 bases. Germline CDR1 reads MDHEN; CDR2 reads SYDVKM. V lost 7 bases and J lost 5; bases outside the gene matches: 6. This CDR3 region has 14 residues. The variable domain in full, completed from reference TRBV28 and TRBJ2-5, reads DVKVTQSSRYLVKRTGEKVFLECVQDMDHENMFWYRQDPGLGLRLIYFSYDVKMKEKGDIPEGYSVSREKKERFSLILESASTNQTSMYLCASTPLAGGETQYFGPGTRLLVL.

The genes are TRBV29-1 and TRBJ2-7, with a weak D call TRBD2 (6 bases). Germline V CDR1 and CDR2: SQVTM, ANQGSEA. V was cut by 4 bases and J by 2 bases, with 12 bases left in between. The CDR3 totals 13 residues. This CDR3 reads CSVVDSGAYEQYF. Written as DNA, the CDR3 is TGCAGCGTTGTGGACTCGGGGGCCTACGAGCAGTACTTC.

The V call is TRBV7-9, the J call TRBJ2-7; 8 nucleotides align to TRBD1. The CDR3 has 15 amino acids. Germline CDR1 is SEHNR and CDR2 is FQNEAQ (reference sequence). The V segment lost 5 bases and the J segment 0 bases; nucleotides outside the gene matches: 6. CDR3 loop: CASSQGQESSYEQYF. DNA of the CDR3: TGTGCCAGCAGCCAGGGACAGGAGAGCTCCTACGAGCAGTACTTC.

The chain has TRBV7-8 and TRBJ2-2; 12 positions match TRBD1. This CDR3 has 17 amino acids. Trimming took 1 base from V and 3 from J; bases not matched to a gene: 3. Germline V gene data show CDR1 as SGHVS and CDR2 as FQNEAQ. DNA of the CDR3: TGTGCCAGCAGCTTAGGGGGACAGGGGGCTTACACCGGGGAGCTGTTTTTT. Translating it yields CASSLGGQGAYTGELFF.

The chain employs TRBV4-1 and TRBJ2-3; TRBD2 is a possible D gene (6 bases). The V end lost 4 bases, the J end lost 6 bases, and 14 bases lay between the germline ends. CDR1 MGHRA and CDR2 YSYEKL come from the germline V gene. CDR3 length: 14 amino acids. The CDR3 bases are TGCGCCAGCAGCCCCGGGGGACCCCCGGATACGCAGTATTTT. As protein: CASSPGGPPDTQYF.

This sequence joins TRBV19 and TRBJ1-5; 8 bases are a match to TRBD1. CDR3 size: 13 residues. The germline CDR1 and CDR2 sequences are LNHDA and SQIVND (reference sequence). V was clipped by 6 bases and J by 6 bases; unmatched bases: 4. CDR3 nucleotides: TGTGCCAGTAGCCCCCAGGGGGCTCAGCCCCAGCATTTT. This codes for CASSPQGAQPQHF.

The sample holds one count of this clone. The genes are TRBV7-8 and TRBJ2-2; weak D call: TRBD2 (7 bases). CDR1 and CDR2 from the germline V gene are SGHVS and FQNEAQ. V was shortened by 7 bases and J by 2 bases, with 17 bases between the two germline ends. The CDR3 contains 16 residues. The CDR3 region is CASTKRGGGNTGELFF. The CDR3 region has the DNA TGTGCCAGCACCAAGAGGGGGGGCGGTAACACCGGGGAGCTGTTTTTT. Using reference TRBV7-8 and TRBJ2-2 for the parts outside the CDR3, the full variable domain is GAGVSQSPRYKVAKRGQDVALRCDPISGHVSLFWYQQALGQGPEFLTYFQNEAQLDKSGLPSDRFFAERPEGSVSTLKIQRTQQEDSAVYLCASTKRGGGNTGELFFGEGSRLTVL.

The rearrangement links TRBV28 to TRBJ2-2; D perhaps matches TRBD2 (6 bases). CDR1 MDHEN and CDR2 SYDVKM come from the germline V gene. This CDR3 spans 13 amino acids. Trimming cost V 6 bases and J 5 bases, with 10 bases left between them. CDR3 nucleotide sequence: TGTGCCAGCAGGATGAGCGGGACCGGGGAGCTGTTTTTT. Its protein product is CASRMSGTGELFF.

V is TRBV27 and J is TRBJ1-4; 7 bases fit TRBD1. With 5 bases clipped from V and 5 bases from J, the junction kept 8 bases outside the gene matches. CDR1 is MNHEY, CDR2 SMNVEV, per germline (reference sequence). The CDR3 is made up of 15 amino acids. The CDR3 is CASSARGHWNEKLFF. The DNA for the CDR3 is TGTGCCAGCAGTGCTAGGGGGCATTGGAATGAAAAACTGTTTTTT.

V is TRBV7-8 and J is TRBJ1-2; tentatively, D is TRBD1 (6 bases). The CDR3 consists of 14 residues. Trimming cost V 5 bases and J 8 bases, with 18 bases left between them. Per the germline V gene, CDR1 is SGHVS and CDR2 is FQNEAQ. This CDR3 reads CASSQDSVLGGYTF. CDR3 sequence (DNA): TGTGCCAGCAGCCAGGACAGTGTCCTGGGAGGCTACACCTTC.

This clone has more than one count but fewer than ten. The J gene is TRBJ2-3, the V gene TRBV7-8, with TRBD1 identical over 12 bases. There are 15 residues in the CDR3. CDR1 is SGHVS, CDR2 FQNEAQ, per germline. Losses at the gene ends were 0 bases for V and 6 bases for J; bases not matched to a gene: 1. The CDR3 coding sequence is TGTGCCAGCAGCTTAGCGGGACAGGGGGCGGATACGCAGTATTTT. This translates into CASSLAGQGADTQYF.

The chain uses TRBV18 and TRBJ1-1; TRBD1 is a possible D gene (6 bases). The V end was cut by 3 bases, the J end by 10 bases, with 15 bases between. The CDR3 extends over 13 amino acids. Germline CDR1 KGHSH, CDR2 LQKENI. The CDR3 here is CASSPNTGPGAFF. DNA for the CDR3: TGTGCCAGCTCACCTAACACAGGGCCCGGAGCTTTCTTT.

This chain uses TRBV7-2 with TRBJ1-6; TRBD1 might be the D (6 bases). The V gene lost 3 bases and the J gene lost 17 bases, with 20 bases spanning the gap. The CDR3 is made up of 14 amino acids. The germline V gene encodes CDR1 SGHTA and CDR2 FQGNSA. In DNA, the CDR3 is TGTGCCAGCAGCTTTGGCAGGGGCCCCGAAAGTGTCCACTTT. Translation gives CASSFGRGPESVHF. The full variable domain, with the rest looked up from reference TRBV7-2 and TRBJ1-6, is GAGVSQSPSNKVTEKGKDVELRCDPISGHTALYWYRQSLGQGLEFLIYFQGNSAPDKSGLPSDRFSAERTGGSVSTLTIQRTQQEDSAVYLCASSFGRGPESVHFGNGTRLTVT.

The V gene is TRBV11-2, the J gene TRBJ2-1; 7 bases fit TRBD2. V lost 6 bases to trimming and J lost 10 bases; unmatched junction nucleotides: 9. There are 13 residues in the CDR3. Germline CDR1 SGHAT, CDR2 FQNNGV. This CDR3 reads CASRSILAREQFF. CDR3 nucleotide sequence: TGTGCCAGCAGAAGCATACTAGCGAGGGAGCAGTTCTTC.

This chain uses TRBV5-1 with TRBJ1-6; tentatively, D is TRBD1 (6 bases). The CDR3 sequence is 14 residues long. In germline, CDR1 is SGHRS, CDR2 YFSETQ. V lost 7 bases, J lost 6 bases, and 14 bases lay in between. The CDR3, as DNA: TGCGCCAGCCGCACAGGGTCGGGTAATTCACCCCTCCACTTT. It specifies CASRTGSGNSPLHF.

CDR3: CSAQHQETQYF. The CDR3 DNA follows: TGCAGTGCACAGCACCAAGAGACCCAGTACTTC. The chain employs TRBV20-1 and TRBJ2-5; D uncertain. The V gene's germline CDR1 is DFQATT and CDR2 SNEGSKA (reference sequence). The V end lost 6 bases, the J end lost 0 bases, and 5 bases lay between the germline ends. This CDR3 contains 11 residues.

The chain has TRBV11-2 and TRBJ2-5; perhaps TRBD2 as D (5 bases). This CDR3 has 12 residues. V was cut by 5 bases and J by 4 bases, with 8 bases left in between. In germline, CDR1 is SGHAT, CDR2 FQNNGV. This CDR3 is CASSLEGETQYF. The CDR3 DNA reads TGTGCCAGCAGCCTCGAGGGAGAGACCCAGTACTTC.